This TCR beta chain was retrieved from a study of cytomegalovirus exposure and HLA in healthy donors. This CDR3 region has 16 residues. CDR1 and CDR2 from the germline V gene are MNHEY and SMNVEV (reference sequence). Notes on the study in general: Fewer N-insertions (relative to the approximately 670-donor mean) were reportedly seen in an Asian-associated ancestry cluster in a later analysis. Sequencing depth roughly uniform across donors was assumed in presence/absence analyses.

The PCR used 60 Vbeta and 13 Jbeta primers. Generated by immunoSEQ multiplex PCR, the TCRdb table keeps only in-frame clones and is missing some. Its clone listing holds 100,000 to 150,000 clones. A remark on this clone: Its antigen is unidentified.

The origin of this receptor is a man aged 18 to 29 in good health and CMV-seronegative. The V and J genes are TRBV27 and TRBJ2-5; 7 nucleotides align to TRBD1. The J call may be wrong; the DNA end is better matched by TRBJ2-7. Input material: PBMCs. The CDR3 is CASSFLTIQGSYEQYF. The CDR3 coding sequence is TGTGCCAGCAGTTTCCTTACGATACAGGGGTCCTACGAGCAGTACTTC.